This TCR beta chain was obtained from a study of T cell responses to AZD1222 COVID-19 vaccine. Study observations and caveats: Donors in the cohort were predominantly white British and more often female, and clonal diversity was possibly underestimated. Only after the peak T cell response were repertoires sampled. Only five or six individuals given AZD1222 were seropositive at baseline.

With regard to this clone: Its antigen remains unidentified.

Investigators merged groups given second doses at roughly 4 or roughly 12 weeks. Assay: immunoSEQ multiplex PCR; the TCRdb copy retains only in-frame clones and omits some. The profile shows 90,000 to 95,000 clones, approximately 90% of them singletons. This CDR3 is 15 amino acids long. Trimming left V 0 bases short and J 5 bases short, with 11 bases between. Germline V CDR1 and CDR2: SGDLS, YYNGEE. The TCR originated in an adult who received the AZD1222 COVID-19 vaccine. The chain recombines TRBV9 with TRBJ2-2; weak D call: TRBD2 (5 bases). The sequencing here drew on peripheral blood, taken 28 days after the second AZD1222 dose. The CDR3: CASSVVLEGTGELFF. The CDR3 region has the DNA TGTGCCAGCAGCGTAGTACTAGAGGGAACCGGGGAGCTGTTTTTT.